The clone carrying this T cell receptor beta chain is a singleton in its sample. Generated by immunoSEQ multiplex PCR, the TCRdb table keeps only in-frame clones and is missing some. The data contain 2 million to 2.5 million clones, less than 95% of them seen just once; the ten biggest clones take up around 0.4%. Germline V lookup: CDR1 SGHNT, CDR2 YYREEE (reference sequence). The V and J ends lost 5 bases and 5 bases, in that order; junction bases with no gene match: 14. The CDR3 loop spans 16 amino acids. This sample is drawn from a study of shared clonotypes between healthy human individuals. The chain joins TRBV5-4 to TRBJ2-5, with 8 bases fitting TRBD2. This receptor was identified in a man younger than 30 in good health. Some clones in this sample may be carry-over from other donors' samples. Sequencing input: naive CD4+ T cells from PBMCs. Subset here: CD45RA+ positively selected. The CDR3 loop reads CASSPGGSGRGETQYF. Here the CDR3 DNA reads TGTGCCAGCAGTCCCGGGGGAAGCGGGAGAGGGGAGACCCAGTACTTC.